This T cell receptor (beta chain) was sequenced for a study of regulatory T cells in long-lasting Graves disease. Investigators prepared the TCR beta libraries by applying iRepertoire HTBI primers and Arm-PCR of CDR3 regions. TCRdb itself ran the multiplex PCR reads through MiXCR, one entry per CDR3 protein. Counted here are fewer than 450,000 distinct CDR3 sequences, over 14% occurring once; the ten biggest clones make up around 7.6%. This clonotype was observed many times. Time point reported: newly diagnosed GD, antithyroid drugs for less than 3 months. The authors made the TCR library using RNA they extracted from PBMCs. CDR1 and CDR2 from the germline V gene are SNHLY and FYNNEI. V was clipped by 7 bases and J by 2 bases; unmatched bases: 5. The CDR3 extends over 14 amino acids. This sample was also put to use in a study of T cells in Graves' hyperthyroidism and ophthalmopathy. According to that study: Uncontrolled infection, other autoimmune disease, pregnancy and lactation each barred patients from inclusion.

This clonotype was obtained from a woman aged 40 to 49 with Graves disease. V gene TRBV2 combines with J gene TRBJ2-3; 8 bases match TRBD1. The sample in question was peripheral blood mononuclear cells (PBMCs), obtained at new diagnosis, from a patient treated with antithyroid drugs. CDR3 residues: CASKTGDFTDTQYF. CDR3 coding DNA: TGTGCCAGCAAGACAGGGGATTTCACAGATACGCAGTATTTT.